This T cell receptor beta chain was found in a study of T cells in Graves' hyperthyroidism and ophthalmopathy. This clonotype has at least ten counts. Template material for amplifying TCR beta CDR3 regions consisted of RNA transcripts. First-round RT-PCR with HTBI primers amplified the TCR CDR3 region. TCRdb re-called the multiplex PCR reads through MiXCR, storing one row per CDR3 protein. This table holds roughly 380,000 distinct CDR3 sequences, about 14% found once. Input material: blood. The TCR originated in a woman aged 55-75 years with Graves' hyperthyroidism.

CDR3: CASSPWTGYSKETQYF. In DNA, the CDR3 is TGTGCCAGCAGCCCGTGGACAGGTTATAGCAAAGAGACCCAGTACTTC. The V and J genes are TRBV3-1 and TRBJ2-5, with 7 positions matching TRBD1. V was clipped by 4 bases and J by 3 bases; unmatched bases: 11. The CDR3 length is 16 residues. CDR1 is LGHDT and CDR2 is YNNKEL in the germline V gene (reference sequence).